This T cell receptor (beta chain) stems from a study of blood T cells in healthy people across ages. A sample-barcoded 5' primer and a J-beta primer mix were used in a second PCR of roughly 7 to 12 cycles. TCRdb recomputed calls from the 5' RACE reads with MiXCR, one row per CDR3 protein. The top ten hold roughly 13% of the sample, which has 800,000 to 1,000,000 distinct CDR3 sequences, 40% to 60% seen once. The V end lost 5 bases, the J end lost 4 bases, and 14 bases lay between the germline ends. CDR1 and CDR2 (germline): MDHEN, SYDVKM. The CDR3 is made up of 14 amino acids. The chain employs TRBV28 and TRBJ1-2; possible D gene TRBD1, 5 bases. The sample comprised blood. The TCR comes from a man aged 25-40 years in good health. This CDR3 is CASSRQSGSYGYTF. The DNA of the CDR3 is TGTGCCAGCAGTCGACAGTCTGGCTCCTATGGCTACACCTTC.